This T cell receptor beta chain was retrieved from a study of blood T cells in healthy people across ages. About the research overall: About one barcoded beta molecule was captured per two T cells (by template switching). Broader study findings: Both higher diversity and more naive CD4+ cells marked long-lived donors when set against aged donors.

This clonotype was picked up a small number of times. The antigen remains unidentified. With a J-beta primer mix and a sample-barcoded 5' primer, a second PCR ran about 7 to 12 cycles. Every cDNA molecule bore a tag from a template-switch adaptor containing 12 random nucleotides. TCRdb re-called the 5' RACE reads through MiXCR, storing one row per CDR3 protein. The table has about 400,000 distinct CDR3 sequences, 45% to 65% seen once. Looked up from germline, CDR1 is ENHRY and CDR2 is SYGVKD. The CDR3 spans 19 residues. Between the trimmed V and J ends, which lost 2 bases and 2 bases, there was a span of 21 bases.

Sequenced: blood. The source of this sequence is a man aged 55-75 years in good health. V gene TRBV10-3 combines with J gene TRBJ1-4; a possible D gene is TRBD1 (5 bases). The CDR3 DNA reads as TGTGCCATCAGTGAGAATGGGGCAGGGATCGGTGCCACTAATGAAAAACTGTTTTTT. This sequence encodes CAISENGAGIGATNEKLFF.